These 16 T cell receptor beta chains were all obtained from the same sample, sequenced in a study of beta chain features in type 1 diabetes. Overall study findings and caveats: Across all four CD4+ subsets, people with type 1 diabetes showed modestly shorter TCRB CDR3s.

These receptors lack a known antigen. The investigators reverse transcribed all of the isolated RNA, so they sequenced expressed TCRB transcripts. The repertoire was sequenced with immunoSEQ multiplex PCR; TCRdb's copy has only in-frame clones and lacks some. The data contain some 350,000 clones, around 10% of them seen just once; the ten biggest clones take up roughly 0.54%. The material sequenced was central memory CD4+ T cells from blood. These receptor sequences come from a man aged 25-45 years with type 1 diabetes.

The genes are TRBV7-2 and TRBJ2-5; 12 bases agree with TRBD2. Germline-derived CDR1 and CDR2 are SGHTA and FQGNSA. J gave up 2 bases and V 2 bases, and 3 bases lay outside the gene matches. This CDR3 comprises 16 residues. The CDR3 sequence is CASSLNLAGGQETQYF. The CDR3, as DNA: TGTGCCAGCAGCTTAAACCTAGCGGGAGGGCAAGAGACCCAGTACTTC.

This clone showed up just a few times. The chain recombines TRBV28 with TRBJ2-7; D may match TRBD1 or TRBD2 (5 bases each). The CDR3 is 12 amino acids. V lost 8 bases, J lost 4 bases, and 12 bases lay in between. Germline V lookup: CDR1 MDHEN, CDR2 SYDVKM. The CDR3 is CASGGAGYEQYF. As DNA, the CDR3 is TGTGCCAGCGGGGGAGCTGGTTACGAGCAGTACTTC.

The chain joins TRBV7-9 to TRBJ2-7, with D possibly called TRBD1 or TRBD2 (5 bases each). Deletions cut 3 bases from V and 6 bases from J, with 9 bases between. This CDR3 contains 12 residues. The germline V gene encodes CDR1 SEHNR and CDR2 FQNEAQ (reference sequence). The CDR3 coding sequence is TGTGCCAGCAGCTTTTCAGGGACCGAGCAGTACTTC. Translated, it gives CASSFSGTEQYF.

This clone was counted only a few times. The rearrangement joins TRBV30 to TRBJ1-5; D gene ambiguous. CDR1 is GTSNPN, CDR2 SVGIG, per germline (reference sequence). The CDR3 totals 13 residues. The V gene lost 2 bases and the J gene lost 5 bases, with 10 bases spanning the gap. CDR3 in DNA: TGTGCCTGGAGTCCTCGCCCCTATCAGCCCCAGCATTTT. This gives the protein CAWSPRPYQPQHF.

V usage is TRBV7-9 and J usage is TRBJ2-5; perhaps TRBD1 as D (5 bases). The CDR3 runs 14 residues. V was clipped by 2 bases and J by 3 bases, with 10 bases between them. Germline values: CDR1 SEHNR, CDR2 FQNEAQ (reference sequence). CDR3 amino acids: CASSLMIQEETQYF. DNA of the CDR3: TGTGCCAGCAGCTTAATGATACAGGAAGAGACCCAGTACTTC.

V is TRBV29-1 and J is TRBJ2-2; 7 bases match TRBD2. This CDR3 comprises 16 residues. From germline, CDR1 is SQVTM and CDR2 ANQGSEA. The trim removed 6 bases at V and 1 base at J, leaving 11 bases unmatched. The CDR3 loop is CSVGGMPGRNTGELFF. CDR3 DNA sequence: TGCAGCGTGGGGGGGATGCCAGGCAGGAACACCGGGGAGCTGTTTTTT.

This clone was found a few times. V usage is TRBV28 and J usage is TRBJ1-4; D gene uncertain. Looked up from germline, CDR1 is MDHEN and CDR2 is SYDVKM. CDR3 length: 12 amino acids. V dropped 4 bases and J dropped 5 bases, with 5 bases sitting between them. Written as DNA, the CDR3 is TGTGCCAGCAGTTGGCCGAATGAAAAACTGTTTTTT. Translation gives CASSWPNEKLFF.

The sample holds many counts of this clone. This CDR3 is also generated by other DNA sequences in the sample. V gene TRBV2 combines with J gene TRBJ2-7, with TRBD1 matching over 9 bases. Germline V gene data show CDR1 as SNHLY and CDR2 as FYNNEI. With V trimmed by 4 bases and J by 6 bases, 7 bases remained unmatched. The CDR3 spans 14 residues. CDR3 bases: TGTGCCAGCAGTGGTACAGGGGGCCGGGGCGAGCAGTACTTC. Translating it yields CASSGTGGRGEQYF.

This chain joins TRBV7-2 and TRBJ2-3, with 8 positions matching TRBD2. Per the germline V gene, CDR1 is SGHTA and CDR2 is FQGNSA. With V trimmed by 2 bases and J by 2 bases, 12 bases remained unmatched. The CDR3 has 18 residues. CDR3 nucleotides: TGTGCCAGCAGCTTAAGTCGTAGCGGGACCTCCGTCACAGATACGCAGTATTTT. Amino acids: CASSLSRSGTSVTDTQYF.

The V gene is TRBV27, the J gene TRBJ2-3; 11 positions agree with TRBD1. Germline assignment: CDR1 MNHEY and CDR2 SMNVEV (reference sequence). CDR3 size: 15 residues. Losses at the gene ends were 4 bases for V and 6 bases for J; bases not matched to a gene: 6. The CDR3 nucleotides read TGTGCCAGCAGTTGGACAGGGGGCGAAGCGGATACGCAGTATTTT. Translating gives CASSWTGGEADTQYF.

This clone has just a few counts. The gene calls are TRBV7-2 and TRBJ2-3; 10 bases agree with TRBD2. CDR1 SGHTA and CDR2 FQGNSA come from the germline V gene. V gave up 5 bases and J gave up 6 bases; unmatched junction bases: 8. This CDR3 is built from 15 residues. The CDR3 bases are TGTGCCAGCAGCCAGCTAGCGGGAGCGTTCGATACGCAGTATTTT. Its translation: CASSQLAGAFDTQYF.

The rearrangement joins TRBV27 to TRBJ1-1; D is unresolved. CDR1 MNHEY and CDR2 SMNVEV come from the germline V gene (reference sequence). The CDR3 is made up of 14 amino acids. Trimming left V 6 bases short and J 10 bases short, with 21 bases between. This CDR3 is CASSRQPHISAAFF. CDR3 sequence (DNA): TGTGCCAGCAGCCGGCAACCTCACATAAGCGCAGCTTTCTTT.

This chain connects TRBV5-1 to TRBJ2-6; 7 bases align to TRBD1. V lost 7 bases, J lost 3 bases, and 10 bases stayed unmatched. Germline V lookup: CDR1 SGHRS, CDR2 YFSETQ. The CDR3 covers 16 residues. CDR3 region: CASRLTGRGGANVLTF. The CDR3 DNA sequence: TGCGCCAGCCGGCTGACAGGGAGAGGTGGGGCCAACGTCCTGACTTTC.

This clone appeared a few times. CDR3 loop: CASSLASQWAAQYF. The DNA for the CDR3 is TGTGCCAGCAGCCTGGCATCGCAGTGGGCCGCGCAGTATTTT. The V gene is TRBV7-2, the J gene TRBJ2-3, with unresolved D. The length of the CDR3 is 14 residues. Trimming pared 5 bases from V and 10 bases from J, leaving 19 bases between. Germline V CDR1 and CDR2: SGHTA, FQGNSA.

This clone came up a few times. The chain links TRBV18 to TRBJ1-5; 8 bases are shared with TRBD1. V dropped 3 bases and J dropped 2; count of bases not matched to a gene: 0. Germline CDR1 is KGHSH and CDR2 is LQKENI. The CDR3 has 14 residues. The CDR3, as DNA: TGTGCCAGCTCACCGACAGGGGGCAATCAGCCCCAGCATTTT. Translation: CASSPTGGNQPQHF. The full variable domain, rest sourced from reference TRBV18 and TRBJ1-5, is NAGVMQNPRHLVRRRGQEARLRCSPMKGHSHVYWYRQLPEEGLKFMVYLQKENIIDESGMPKERFSAEFPKEGPSILRIQQVVRGDSAAYFCASSPTGGNQPQHFGDGTRLSIL.

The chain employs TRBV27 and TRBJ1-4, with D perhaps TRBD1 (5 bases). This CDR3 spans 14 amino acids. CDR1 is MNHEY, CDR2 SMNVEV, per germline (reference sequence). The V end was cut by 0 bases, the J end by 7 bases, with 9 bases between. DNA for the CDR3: TGTGCCAGCAGTTTATCAGGGGCTGTTGAAAAACTGTTTTTT. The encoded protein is CASSLSGAVEKLFF.